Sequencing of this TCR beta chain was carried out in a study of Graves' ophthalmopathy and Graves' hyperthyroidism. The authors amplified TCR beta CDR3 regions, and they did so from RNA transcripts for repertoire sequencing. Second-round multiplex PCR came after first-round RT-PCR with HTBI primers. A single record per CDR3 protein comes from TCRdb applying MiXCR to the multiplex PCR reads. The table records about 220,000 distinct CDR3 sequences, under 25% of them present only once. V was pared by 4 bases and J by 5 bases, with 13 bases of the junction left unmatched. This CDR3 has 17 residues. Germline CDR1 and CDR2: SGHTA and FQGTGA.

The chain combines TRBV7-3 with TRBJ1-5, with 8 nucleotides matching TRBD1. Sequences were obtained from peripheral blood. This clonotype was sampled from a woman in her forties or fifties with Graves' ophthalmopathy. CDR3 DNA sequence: TGTGCCAGCAGCTCCAGCCAGGGGGCCTGTTTTGATCAGCCCCAGCATTTT. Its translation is CASSSSQGACFDQPQHF. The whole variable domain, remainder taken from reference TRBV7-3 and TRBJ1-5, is GAGVSQTPSNKVTEKGKYVELRCDPISGHTALYWYRQSLGQGPEFLIYFQGTGAADDSGLPNDRFFAVRPEGSVSTLKIQRTERGDSAVYLCASSSSQGACFDQPQHFGDGTRLSIL.